This TCR beta chain was sequenced during a study of blood T cell repertoires in COVID-19. Across the whole study: The origin of the acute and convalescent COVID-19 samples was the United States, Italy and Spain. Sources were T cells, B-cell-depleted T cells, or PBMCs; the material itself was cDNA or gDNA.

The V segment lost 11 bases and the J segment 5 bases; nucleotides outside the gene matches: 17. The germline V gene encodes CDR1 MDHEN and CDR2 SYDVKM. The CDR3 totals 15 residues. In the original workflow: Reference gene primer amplification yielded estimated nucleated cell counts. Method: immunoSEQ multiplex PCR; TCRdb's copy keeps in-frame clones and lacks some. The V and J calls and the clone size are those of that table, but D and trimming were determined from the DNA. The sample has 100,000 to 150,000 clones, almost 85% seen once. The source is a man aged 60 to 75 with acute or convalescent COVID-19. The chain combines TRBV28 with TRBJ1-1; 7 nucleotides align to TRBD1. The sequenced material came from peripheral blood. The CDR3 protein is CALLPFTGDGTEAFF. The CDR3 DNA is TGTGCCCTCCTCCCTTTTACAGGGGACGGGACTGAAGCTTTCTTT.